What follows are 32 T cell receptor beta chains derived from one specimen sequenced in a study of blood T cells in healthy people across ages. With a J-beta primer mix and a sample-barcoded 5' primer, a second PCR ran roughly 7 to 11 cycles. TCRdb recomputed calls from the 5' RACE reads with MiXCR, one row per CDR3 protein. The table shows about 780,000 distinct CDR3 sequences, with more than 35% occurring only once. Sequencing input: blood. The receptors here all came from a man older than 75 in good health.

This clonotype has a handful of counts. V gene TRBV6-2 or TRBV6-3 combines with J gene TRBJ2-6, with D perhaps matching TRBD1 (5 bases). CDR1 MNHEY and CDR2 SVGEGT come from the germline V gene. V lost 5 bases, J lost 3 bases, and 11 bases lay in between. This CDR3 spans 15 amino acids. This chain's CDR3 is CASSPRVFGANVLTF. The CDR3 coding sequence is TGTGCCAGCAGTCCCAGGGTCTTTGGGGCCAACGTCCTGACTTTC.

This chain uses TRBV20-1 with TRBJ1-5, with a tentative D call TRBD1 (6 bases). Looked up from germline, CDR1 is DFQATT and CDR2 is SNEGSKA (reference sequence). V was shortened by 2 bases and J by 7 bases, with 15 bases between the two germline ends. The CDR3 runs to 14 residues. Written as DNA, the CDR3 is TGCAGTGCTAGAAGGGGGAGGCTCGACCAGCCCCAGCATTTT. Its translation: CSARRGRLDQPQHF.

The chain uses TRBV25-1 and TRBJ1-4, with a possible D match to TRBD1 (6 bases). The V gene's germline CDR1 is MGHDK and CDR2 SYGVNS. This CDR3 spans 15 amino acids. V gave up 3 bases and J gave up 5 bases, with 13 bases separating them. The CDR3 DNA reads as TGTGCCAGCAGTGAGAGAGGGGGGGGAAATGAAAAACTGTTTTTT. As protein: CASSERGGGNEKLFF.

This clonotype has just a few counts. This chain uses TRBV13 with TRBJ1-1; D not certain. The germline V and J ends were trimmed by 3 bases and 1 base, with 9 bases remaining between them. CDR1 and CDR2 from the germline V gene are PRHDT and FYEKMQ (reference sequence). The CDR3 has 14 amino acids. The CDR3 region is CASSFIQPNTEAFF. CDR3 sequence (DNA): TGTGCCAGCAGCTTCATACAGCCGAACACTGAAGCTTTCTTT. Drawing the rest from reference TRBV13 and TRBJ1-1, the complete variable domain is AAGVIQSPRHLIKEKRETATLKCYPIPRHDTVYWYQQGPGQDPQFLISFYEKMQSDKGSIPDRFSAQQFSDYHSELNMSSLELGDSALYFCASSFIQPNTEAFFGQGTRLTVV.

This chain uses TRBV27 with TRBJ2-5; D may be TRBD2 (5 bases). Deletions cut 4 bases from V and 1 base from J, with 10 bases between. The CDR3 is 14 amino acids. The V gene's germline CDR1 is MNHEY and CDR2 SMNVEV (reference sequence). The CDR3 region has the DNA TGTGCCAGCAGTTCCCTAGCAGCCCAAGAGACCCAGTACTTC. Protein: CASSSLAAQETQYF.

This sequence joins TRBV5-1 and TRBJ2-1; 8 bases are a match to TRBD2. V shed 0 bases and J 5 bases; nucleotides not matched to a gene: 7. The CDR3 has 16 amino acids. Germline assignment: CDR1 SGHRS and CDR2 YFSETQ. The CDR3 region has the DNA TGCGCCAGCAGCTTGGGGGGACTAGGGGCCCACAATGAGCAGTTCTTC. Translated: CASSLGGLGAHNEQFF.

The genes are TRBV7-9 and TRBJ2-7; TRBD2 matches at 8 bases. CDR1 is SEHNR and CDR2 is FQNEAQ in the germline V gene (reference sequence). The CDR3 totals 17 residues. V was clipped by 1 base and J by 5 bases; unmatched bases: 13. CDR3 in DNA: TGTGCCAGCAGCTTAGACAAGGCGGGGGGAAGGCGGGACGAGCAGTACTTC. Protein: CASSLDKAGGRRDEQYF.

This clonotype was recorded at least ten times. This chain links TRBV29-1 with TRBJ2-2; 9 positions agree with TRBD2. CDR1 is SQVTM and CDR2 is ANQGSEA in the germline V gene. J was trimmed by 4 bases and V by 0 bases; bases with no gene match: 3. The CDR3 spans 15 residues. The CDR3 DNA follows: TGCAGCGTTGAAGACGGTAGCGGGAGCACCGGGGAGCTGTTTTTT. Protein sequence: CSVEDGSGSTGELFF.

This clonotype was seen only a few times. This rearrangement joins TRBV29-1 to TRBJ2-3; the D gene is possibly TRBD2 (5 bases). Trimming shortened V by 6 bases and J by 5 bases, and 9 bases separated the two germline ends. Germline CDR1 SQVTM, CDR2 ANQGSEA. The CDR3 runs to 11 residues. The CDR3 bases are TGCAGCGTCGGGAACCTAGATACGCAGTATTTT. Protein product: CSVGNLDTQYF.

This clonotype was seen only a few times. The V gene is TRBV14, the J gene TRBJ2-3; D is tentatively TRBD1 or TRBD2 (5 bases each). V lost 4 bases, J lost 6 bases, and 14 bases lay in between. Germline lookup yields CDR1 SGHDN and CDR2 FVKESK. The CDR3 loop spans 14 amino acids. The CDR3 nucleotides read TGTGCCAGCAGCCTGGGACGGGGAGTGGATACGCAGTATTTT. Protein: CASSLGRGVDTQYF.

The rearrangement joins TRBV28 to TRBJ2-7; D is undetermined. Germline-derived CDR1 and CDR2 are MDHEN and SYDVKM. V lost 8 bases and J lost 2, with 13 bases in between. The CDR3 length is 13 residues. As DNA, the CDR3 is TGTGCCAGCGGAAGGGAATCCCCCTACGAGCAGTACTTC. This sequence encodes CASGRESPYEQYF.

There are a few counts of this clonotype. The V call is TRBV9, the J call TRBJ2-1; possible D gene TRBD2, 7 bases. Per germline, CDR1 SGDLS and CDR2 YYNGEE. The CDR3 runs to 16 residues. The V and J ends lost 4 bases and 4 bases respectively, with 18 bases between them. The chain's CDR3 is CASSLERGGVYNEQFF. In DNA, the CDR3 is TGTGCCAGCAGCTTGGAGAGGGGGGGGGTTTACAATGAGCAGTTCTTC.

The rearrangement uses TRBV4-2 and TRBJ1-3; D gene unclear. The CDR3 length is 16 residues. Germline V gene lookup returns CDR1 LGHNA and CDR2 YNFKEQ. Trimming pared 4 bases from V and 10 bases from J, leaving 23 bases between. Here the CDR3 reads CASSPTGGFGNGTIYF. The CDR3 nucleotides are TGTGCCAGCAGCCCCACCGGAGGATTTGGTAATGGGACCATATATTTT.

This chain links TRBV7-2 with TRBJ1-2; a possible D gene is TRBD1 (5 bases). CDR3 size: 14 residues. The V gene lost 5 bases and the J gene lost 10 bases, with 20 bases spanning the gap. In germline, CDR1 is SGHTA, CDR2 FQGNSA. The CDR3 spells CASSLTWGAGAYTF. In DNA, the CDR3 is TGTGCCAGCAGCCTTACGTGGGGCGCGGGAGCCTACACCTTC.

The chain is built from TRBV4-2 and TRBJ1-6; D is uncertain. The CDR3 length is 15 residues. V lost 0 bases, J lost 7 bases, and 10 bases lay in between. Germline V lookup: CDR1 LGHNA, CDR2 YNFKEQ. CDR3 sequence reads: CASSQDALQNSPLHF. The CDR3 DNA follows: TGTGCCAGCAGCCAAGATGCACTCCAAAATTCACCCCTCCACTTT.

The chain recombines TRBV5-1 with TRBJ2-1, with 16 bases lining up with TRBD2. The junction had 3 bases not matched to a gene; V was cut back by 6 bases and J by 9 bases. Looked up from germline, CDR1 is SGHRS and CDR2 is YFSETQ. The CDR3 loop spans 14 amino acids. CDR3 amino acids: CASTGLAGGSEQFF. The CDR3 coding sequence is TGCGCCAGCACGGGACTAGCGGGAGGGAGTGAGCAGTTCTTC.

This clonotype was recorded a few times. The chain couples TRBV20-1 to TRBJ1-5; tentatively, D is TRBD1 (6 bases). There are 13 residues in the CDR3. CDR1 and CDR2 from the germline V gene are DFQATT and SNEGSKA (reference sequence). Between the trimmed V and J ends, which lost 1 base and 5 bases, there was a span of 9 bases. The CDR3 loop is CSARAGEDQPQHF. CDR3 bases: TGCAGTGCTAGAGCAGGGGAGGATCAGCCCCAGCATTTT.

This chain joins TRBV9 and TRBJ2-5, with 7 positions matching TRBD2. The CDR3 totals 15 residues. The J segment lost 2 bases and the V segment lost 4 bases, leaving 8 bases of the junction unmatched. Per the germline V gene, CDR1 is SGDLS and CDR2 is YYNGEE. DNA for the CDR3: TGTGCCAGCAGCCCCTGGGGGGGTAGGCAAGAGACCCAGTACTTC. Translation gives CASSPWGGRQETQYF. The full variable domain, rest sourced from reference TRBV9 and TRBJ2-5, is DSGVTQTPKHLITATGQRVTLRCSPRSGDLSVYWYQQSLDQGLQFLIQYYNGEERAKGNILERFSAQQFPDLHSELNLSSLELGDSALYFCASSPWGGRQETQYFGPGTRLLVL.

In its sample, this clonotype was seen once. V usage is TRBV7-3 and J usage is TRBJ2-3; D remains unclear. Germline V lookup: CDR1 SGHTA, CDR2 FQGTGA. Trimming shortened V by 4 bases and J by 7 bases, and 9 bases separated the two germline ends. This CDR3 is 12 amino acids long. The CDR3 spells CASSSGLYTQYF. CDR3 in DNA: TGTGCCAGCAGCTCGGGCCTTTATACGCAGTATTTT.

The V call is TRBV20-1, the J call TRBJ2-5; tentatively, D is TRBD1 (7 bases). Judging by the DNA end, TRBJ2-7 fits better; the J call may be wrong. The CDR3 extends over 12 amino acids. Looked up from germline, CDR1 is DFQATT and CDR2 is SNEGSKA (reference sequence). In DNA, the CDR3 is TGCAGTGCTAGACAGGGGGGCAACGAGCAGTACTTC. Translating it yields CSARQGGNEQYF.

At least ten counts were recorded for this clonotype. V gene TRBV29-1 combines with J gene TRBJ2-5, with D maybe TRBD1 (6 bases). The length of the CDR3 is 13 residues. V gave up 5 bases and J gave up 6 bases, with 16 bases separating them. Germline V gives CDR1 SQVTM, CDR2 ANQGSEA. CDR3 in DNA: TGCAGCGTTAAGCCGCCAGGGGTTCAGACCCAGTACTTC. This encodes CSVKPPGVQTQYF.

The sample holds many counts of this clonotype. CDR3 sequence: CASSQVYRVTDTQYF. The CDR3 DNA is TGCGCCAGCAGCCAAGTTTACAGGGTCACAGATACGCAGTATTTT. V is TRBV4-3 and J is TRBJ2-3; D is possibly TRBD1 (6 bases). Per the germline V gene, CDR1 is LGHNA and CDR2 is YSLEER. The ends were cut back, 1 base at V and 2 bases at J, with 10 bases in the middle. This CDR3 is 15 amino acids long.

This clonotype has just one count. V gene TRBV15 combines with J gene TRBJ1-5; D is perhaps TRBD1 (6 bases). Per germline, CDR1 LNHNV and CDR2 YYDKDF (reference sequence). This CDR3 spans 15 amino acids. V dropped 0 bases and J dropped 3 bases, with 9 bases sitting between them. CDR3 DNA: TGTGCCACCAGCAGAGAAACAGGGATCAATCAGCCCCAGCATTTT. This codes for CATSRETGINQPQHF. The variable domain in full, with the rest retrieved from reference TRBV15 and TRBJ1-5, is DAMVIQNPRYQVTQFGKPVTLSCSQTLNHNVMYWYQQKSSQAPKLLFHYYDKDFNNEADTPDNFQSRRPNTSFCFLDIRSPGLGDTAMYLCATSRETGINQPQHFGDGTRLSIL.

This clonotype was counted between two and nine times. The chain links TRBV11-3 to TRBJ2-3; D is perhaps TRBD2 (6 bases). Germline-derived CDR1 and CDR2 are SGHNT and YENEEA. V was shortened by 5 bases and J by 4 bases, with 13 bases between the two germline ends. The CDR3 spans 14 residues. In DNA form, the CDR3 reads TGTGCCAGCAGCGTGGGACTTGGGCCAGATACGCAGTATTTT. Residues: CASSVGLGPDTQYF. Looking up the rest from reference TRBV11-3 and TRBJ2-3 gives the full variable domain: EAGVVQSPRYKIIEKKQPVAFWCNPISGHNTLYWYLQNLGQGPELLIRYENEEAVDDSQLPKDRFSAERLKGVDSTLKIQPAELGDSAVYLCASSVGLGPDTQYFGPGTRLTVL.

This chain links TRBV5-1 with TRBJ1-4; D gene unclear. The CDR3 consists of 15 residues. The ends were cut back, 2 bases at V and 5 bases at J, with 13 bases in the middle. Germline V lookup: CDR1 SGHRS, CDR2 YFSETQ. CDR3 DNA sequence: TGCGCCAGCAGCTTATCCGGGAACTTAAATGAAAAACTGTTTTTT. The encoded protein is CASSLSGNLNEKLFF.

This clonotype was seen more than once but under ten times. This chain connects TRBV5-1 to TRBJ2-7; TRBD1 might be the D (6 bases). CDR3 size: 14 residues. The germline V and J ends were trimmed by 3 bases and 4 bases, with 14 bases remaining between them. Looked up from germline, CDR1 is SGHRS and CDR2 is YFSETQ. The DNA for the CDR3 is TGCGCCAGCAGCTCTACAGGGATTCGGTACGAGCAGTACTTC. Its translation: CASSSTGIRYEQYF.

As to this clonotype: A much more abundant neighbour one base away suggests this may be a read error. The chain couples TRBV11-2 to TRBJ2-1; TRBD2 matches 11 bases. The CDR3 totals 17 residues. Germline V lookup: CDR1 SGHAT, CDR2 FQNNGV. Trimming cost V 6 bases and J 13 bases; bases outside gene matches: 20. CDR3 protein: CASSLKHSGRDVETQFF. The DNA for the CDR3 is TGTGCCAGCAGTCTTAAACATAGCGGGAGGGATGTTGAGACCCAGTTCTTC. Supplemented by reference TRBV11-2 and TRBJ2-1, the full variable domain reads EAGVAQSPRYKIIEKRQSVAFWCNPISGHATLYWYQQILGQGPKLLIQFQNNGVVDDSQLPKDRFSAERLKGVDSTLKIQPAKLEDSAVYLCASSLKHSGRDVETQFFGPGTRLTVL.

This clonotype was seen a handful of times. This chain joins TRBV20-1 and TRBJ2-7, with 7 bases identical to TRBD1. The CDR3 contains 14 residues. Germline lookup yields CDR1 DFQATT and CDR2 SNEGSKA (reference sequence). CDR3 protein: CSALFPGQNYEQYF. CDR3 sequence (DNA): TGCAGCGCCCTATTTCCGGGACAGAACTACGAGCAGTACTTC.

This clonotype was seen once. The V and J genes are TRBV4-2 and TRBJ2-2; D remains ambiguous. The germline V and J ends were trimmed by 4 bases and 4 bases, with 16 bases remaining between them. The CDR3 spans 16 residues. Germline lookup yields CDR1 LGHNA and CDR2 YNFKEQ. The CDR3 loop is CASSRSSKISTGELFF. CDR3 DNA: TGTGCCAGCAGCCGCAGTTCTAAGATAAGCACCGGGGAGCTGTTTTTT.

The chain combines TRBV14 with TRBJ2-1; 12 bases are a match to TRBD2. TRBJ2-7 matches the DNA end more closely, so the J call is doubtful. CDR3 length equals 17 residues. CDR1 is SGHDN, CDR2 FVKESK, per germline. The CDR3 is CASSQATSGSPYNEQYF. The CDR3 DNA reads as TGTGCCAGCAGCCAGGCGACTAGCGGGAGTCCCTACAATGAGCAGTACTTC.

This clonotype was seen once. This sequence joins TRBV4-3 and TRBJ2-1, with D possibly being TRBD2 (5 bases). The DNA end lines up better with TRBJ2-7; the J call may be wrong. This CDR3 has 16 residues. Germline V gives CDR1 LGHNA, CDR2 YSLEER. Written as DNA, the CDR3 is TGCGCCAGCAGCCAAGGTGTGGGCGGAGACTACAATGAGCAGTACTTC. Encoded protein: CASSQGVGGDYNEQYF.

A remark on this clonotype: The junction shows a germline mismatch at one end, possibly a read error. The gene calls are TRBV2 and TRBJ1-5; no definite D call. CDR1 and CDR2 (germline): SNHLY, FYNNEI. The CDR3 spans 14 residues. The CDR3 here is CASSEVWDNQLQHF. The CDR3 DNA reads as TGTGCCAGCAGTGAAGTGTGGGATAATCAGCTCCAGCATTTT. The full variable domain, in which reference TRBV2 and TRBJ1-5 provide the parts outside the CDR3, is EPEVTQTPSHQVTQMGQEVILRCVPISNHLYFYWYRQILGQKVEFLVSFYNNEISEKSEIFDDQFSVERPDGSNFTLKIRSTKLEDSAMYFCASSEVWDNQLQHFGDGTRLSIL.